The source of this T cell receptor (beta chain) is a study of cytomegalovirus exposure and HLA in healthy donors. Assay used: immunoSEQ multiplex PCR; TCRdb lists only in-frame clones, some missing. The data show about 130,000 clones, roughly nine tenths seen once. CDR3 length: 15 amino acids. The germline V gene encodes CDR1 SGHTA and CDR2 FQGNSA. The J segment lost 8 bases and the V segment lost 6 bases, leaving 10 bases of the junction unmatched. The gene calls are TRBV7-2 and TRBJ2-1; TRBD2 agrees at 10 bases. Sequenced material: PBMCs. The receptor comes from a young woman in good health and CMV-seronegative. The CDR3 DNA is TGTGCCAGCAGAAAAGATCTAGCGGGAGACGATGAGCAGTTCTTC. It specifies CASRKDLAGDDEQFF. The full variable domain, in which reference TRBV7-2 and TRBJ2-1 provide the parts outside the CDR3, is GAGVSQSPSNKVTEKGKDVELRCDPISGHTALYWYRQSLGQGLEFLIYFQGNSAPDKSGLPSDRFSAERTGGSVSTLTIQRTQQEDSAVYLCASRKDLAGDDEQFFGPGTRLTVL.